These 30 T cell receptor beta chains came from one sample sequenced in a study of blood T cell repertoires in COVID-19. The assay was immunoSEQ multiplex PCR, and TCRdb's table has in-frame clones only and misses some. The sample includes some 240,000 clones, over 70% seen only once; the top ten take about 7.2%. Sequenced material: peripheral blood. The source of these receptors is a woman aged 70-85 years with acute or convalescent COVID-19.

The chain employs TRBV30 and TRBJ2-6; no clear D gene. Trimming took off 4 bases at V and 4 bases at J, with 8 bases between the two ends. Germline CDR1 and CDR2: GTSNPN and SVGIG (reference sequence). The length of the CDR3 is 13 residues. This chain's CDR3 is CAWKLSGANVLTF. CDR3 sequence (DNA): TGTGCCTGGAAACTATCCGGGGCCAACGTCCTGACTTTC.

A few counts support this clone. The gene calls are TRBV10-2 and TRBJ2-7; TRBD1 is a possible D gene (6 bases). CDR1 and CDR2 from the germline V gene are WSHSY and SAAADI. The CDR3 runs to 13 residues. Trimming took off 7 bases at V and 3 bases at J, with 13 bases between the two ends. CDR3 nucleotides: TGCGCCAGCATGGACAGCTCTTTCTACGAGCAGTACGTC. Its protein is CASMDSSFYEQYV.

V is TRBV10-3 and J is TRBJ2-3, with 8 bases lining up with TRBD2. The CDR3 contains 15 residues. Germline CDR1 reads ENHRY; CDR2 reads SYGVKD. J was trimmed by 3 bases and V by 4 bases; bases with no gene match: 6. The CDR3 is CAISAGTRYTDTQYF. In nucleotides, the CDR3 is TGTGCCATCAGTGCCGGGACTAGATATACAGATACGCAGTATTTT.

Here the CDR3 DNA reads TGTGCCGCCCAAGGACAGAGCAATCAGCCCCAGCATTTT. Its translation: CAAQGQSNQPQHF. The chain uses TRBV19 and TRBJ1-5, with a tentative D call TRBD1 (6 bases). The germline gives CDR1 LNHDA, CDR2 SQIVND (reference sequence). Deletions cut 11 bases from V and 1 base from J, with 12 bases between. The CDR3 has 13 residues.

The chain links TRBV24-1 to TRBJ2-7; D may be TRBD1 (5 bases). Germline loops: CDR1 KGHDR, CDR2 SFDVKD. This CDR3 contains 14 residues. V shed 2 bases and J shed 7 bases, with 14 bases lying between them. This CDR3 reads CATSDSGRVFEQYF. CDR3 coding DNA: TGTGCCACCAGTGATTCGGGCAGGGTCTTTGAGCAGTACTTC.

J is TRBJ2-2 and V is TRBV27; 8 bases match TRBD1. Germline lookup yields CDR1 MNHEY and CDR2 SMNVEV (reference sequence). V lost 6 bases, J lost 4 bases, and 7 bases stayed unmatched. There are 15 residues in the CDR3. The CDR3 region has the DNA TGTGCCAGCAGGCTTCAGGGGGCGGGCACCGGGGAGCTGTTTTTT. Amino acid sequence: CASRLQGAGTGELFF.

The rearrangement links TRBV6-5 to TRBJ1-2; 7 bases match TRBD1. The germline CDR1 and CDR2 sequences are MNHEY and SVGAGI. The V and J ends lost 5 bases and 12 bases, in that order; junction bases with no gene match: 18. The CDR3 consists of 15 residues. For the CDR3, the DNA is TGTGCCAGCAGTCGGGGGGGGGCCAGGGGGGATATCGACACCTTC. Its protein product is CASSRGGARGDIDTF.

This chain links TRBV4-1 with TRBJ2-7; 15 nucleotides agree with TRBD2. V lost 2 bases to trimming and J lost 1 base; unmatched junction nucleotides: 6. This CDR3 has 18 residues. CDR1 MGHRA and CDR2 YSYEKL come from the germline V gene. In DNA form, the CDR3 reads TGCGCCAGCAGCCAACGGACTAGCGGGGGGGCCGGGTCCTACGAGCAGTACTTC. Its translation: CASSQRTSGGAGSYEQYF.

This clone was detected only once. CDR3 protein: CASSLAGTGRTDTQYF. CDR3 DNA: TGTGCCAGCAGCTTAGCTGGGACAGGGAGGACAGATACGCAGTATTTT. This sequence joins TRBV7-2 and TRBJ2-3; 9 nucleotides agree with TRBD1. J lost 3 bases, V lost 0 bases, and 4 bases had no gene match. Per germline, CDR1 SGHTA and CDR2 FQGNSA. CDR3 size: 16 residues.

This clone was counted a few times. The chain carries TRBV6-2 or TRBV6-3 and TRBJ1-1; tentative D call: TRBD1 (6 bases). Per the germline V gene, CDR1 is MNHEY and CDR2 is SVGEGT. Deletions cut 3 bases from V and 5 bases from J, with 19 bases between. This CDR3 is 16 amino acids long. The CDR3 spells CASSYSVGPGATEAFF. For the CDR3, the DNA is TGTGCCAGCAGTTATTCTGTTGGGCCAGGGGCTACTGAAGCTTTCTTT.

The CDR3 here is CSARGTMNTGELFF. The CDR3 DNA follows: TGCAGCGCCCGGGGGACTATGAACACCGGGGAGCTGTTTTTT. This chain connects TRBV29-1 to TRBJ2-2, with 7 nucleotides matching TRBD2. Trimming removed 7 bases from V and 1 base from J; junction bases left unmatched: 6. The CDR3 contains 14 residues. CDR1 is SQVTM and CDR2 is ANQGSEA in the germline V gene.

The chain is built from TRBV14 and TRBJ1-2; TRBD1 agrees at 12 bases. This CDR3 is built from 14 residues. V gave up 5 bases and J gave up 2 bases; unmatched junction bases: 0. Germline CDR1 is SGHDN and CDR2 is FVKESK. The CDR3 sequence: CASSGTGGNYGYTF. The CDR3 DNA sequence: TGTGCCAGCAGCGGGACAGGGGGCAACTATGGCTACACCTTC.

The CDR3 spells CASSLAGDRGQDTQYF. The CDR3 DNA follows: TGTGCCAGCAGCTTGGCGGGGGACAGGGGTCAAGATACGCAGTATTTT. V gene TRBV11-3 combines with J gene TRBJ2-3, with TRBD1 matching 10 bases. CDR3 size: 16 residues. CDR1 and CDR2 from the germline V gene are SGHNT and YENEEA. The V gene end was trimmed by 3 bases and the J gene end by 5 bases; junction bases not matched to a gene: 8.

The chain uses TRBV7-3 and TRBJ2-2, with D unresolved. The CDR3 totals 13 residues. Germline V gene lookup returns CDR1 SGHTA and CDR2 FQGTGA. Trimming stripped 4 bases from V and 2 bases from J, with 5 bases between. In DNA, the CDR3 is TGTGCCAGCAGCTACTCTAACACCGGGGAGCTGTTTTTT. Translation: CASSYSNTGELFF.

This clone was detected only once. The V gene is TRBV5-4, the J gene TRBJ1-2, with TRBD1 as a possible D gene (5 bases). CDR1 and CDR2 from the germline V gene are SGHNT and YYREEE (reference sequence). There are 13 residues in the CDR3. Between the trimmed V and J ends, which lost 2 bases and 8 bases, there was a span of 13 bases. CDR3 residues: CASSFIGREGYTF. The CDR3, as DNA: TGTGCCAGCAGCTTTATAGGCAGGGAAGGCTACACCTTC.

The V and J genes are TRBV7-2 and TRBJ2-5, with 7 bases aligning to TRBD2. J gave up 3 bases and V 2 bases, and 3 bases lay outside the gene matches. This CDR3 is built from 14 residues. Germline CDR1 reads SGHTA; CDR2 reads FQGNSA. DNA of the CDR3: TGTGCCAGCAGCTTAAATGCGGGGGAAGAGACCCAGTACTTC. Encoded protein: CASSLNAGEETQYF. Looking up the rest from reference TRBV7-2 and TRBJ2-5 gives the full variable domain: GAGVSQSPSNKVTEKGKDVELRCDPISGHTALYWYRQSLGQGLEFLIYFQGNSAPDKSGLPSDRFSAERTGGSVSTLTIQRTQQEDSAVYLCASSLNAGEETQYFGPGTRLLVL.

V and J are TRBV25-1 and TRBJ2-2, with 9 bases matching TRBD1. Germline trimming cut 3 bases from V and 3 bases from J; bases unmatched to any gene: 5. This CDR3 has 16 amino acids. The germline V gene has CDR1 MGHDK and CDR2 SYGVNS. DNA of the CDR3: TGTGCCAGCAGTGAGGGGCGGACAGGGGACACCGGGGAGCTGTTTTTT. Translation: CASSEGRTGDTGELFF.

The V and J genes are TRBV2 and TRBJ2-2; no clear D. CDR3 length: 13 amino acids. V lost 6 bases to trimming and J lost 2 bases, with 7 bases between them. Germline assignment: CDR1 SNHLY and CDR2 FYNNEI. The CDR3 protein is CASRVSNTGELFF. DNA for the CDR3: TGTGCCAGCAGGGTCAGTAACACCGGGGAGCTGTTTTTT.

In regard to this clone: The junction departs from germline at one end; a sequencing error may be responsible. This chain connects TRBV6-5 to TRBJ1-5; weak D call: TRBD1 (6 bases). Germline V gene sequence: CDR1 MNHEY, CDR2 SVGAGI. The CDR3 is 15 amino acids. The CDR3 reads CASKPDSLSNQPQHF. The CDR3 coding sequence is TGTGCTAGCAAACCGGACAGTCTTAGCAATCAGCCCCAGCATTTT.

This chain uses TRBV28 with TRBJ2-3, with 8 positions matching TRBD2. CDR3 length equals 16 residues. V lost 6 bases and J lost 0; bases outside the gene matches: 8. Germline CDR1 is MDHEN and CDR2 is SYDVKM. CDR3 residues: CASRRAGGRSTDTQYF. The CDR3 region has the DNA TGTGCCAGCAGGAGGGCGGGGGGCCGGAGCACAGATACGCAGTATTTT.

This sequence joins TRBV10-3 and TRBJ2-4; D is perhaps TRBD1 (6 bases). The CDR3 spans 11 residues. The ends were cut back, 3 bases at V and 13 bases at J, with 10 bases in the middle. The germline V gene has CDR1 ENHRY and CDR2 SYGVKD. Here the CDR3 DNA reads TGTGCCATCAGTGACGGGACATCCCAGTACTTC. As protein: CAISDGTSQYF.

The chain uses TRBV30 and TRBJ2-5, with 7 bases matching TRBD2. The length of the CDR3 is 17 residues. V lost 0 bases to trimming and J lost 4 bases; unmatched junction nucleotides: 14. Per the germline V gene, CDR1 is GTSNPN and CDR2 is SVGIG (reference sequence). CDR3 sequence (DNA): TGTGCCTGGAGTGTGACTCCGTGGCTAGCGGAAATAGAGACCCAGTACTTC. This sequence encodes CAWSVTPWLAEIETQYF.

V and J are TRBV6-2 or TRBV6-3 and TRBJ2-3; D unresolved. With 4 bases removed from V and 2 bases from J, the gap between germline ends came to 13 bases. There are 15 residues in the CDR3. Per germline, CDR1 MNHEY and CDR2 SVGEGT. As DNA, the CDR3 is TGTGCCAGCAGTTCCTGGGCGTCGACCACAGATACGCAGTATTTT. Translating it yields CASSSWASTTDTQYF.

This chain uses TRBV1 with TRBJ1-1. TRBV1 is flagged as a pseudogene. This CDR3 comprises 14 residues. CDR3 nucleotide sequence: TGCACCAGCAGTCATTGGTCGGGGAACACTGAAGCTTTCTTT. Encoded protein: CTSSHWSGNTEAFF.

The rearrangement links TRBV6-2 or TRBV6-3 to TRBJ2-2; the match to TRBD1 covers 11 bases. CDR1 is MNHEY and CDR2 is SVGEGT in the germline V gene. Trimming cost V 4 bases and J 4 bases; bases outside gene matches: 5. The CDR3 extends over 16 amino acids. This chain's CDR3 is CASSSGGTGGTGELFF. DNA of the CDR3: TGTGCCAGCAGTTCAGGCGGGACAGGGGGCACCGGGGAGCTGTTTTTT.

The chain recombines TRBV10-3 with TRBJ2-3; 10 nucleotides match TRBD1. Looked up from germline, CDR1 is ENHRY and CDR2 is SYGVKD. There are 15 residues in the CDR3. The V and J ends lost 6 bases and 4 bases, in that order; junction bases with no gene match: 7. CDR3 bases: TGTGCCATCAGGCCGACAGGGGGCAGCGCAGATACGCAGTATTTT. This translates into CAIRPTGGSADTQYF.

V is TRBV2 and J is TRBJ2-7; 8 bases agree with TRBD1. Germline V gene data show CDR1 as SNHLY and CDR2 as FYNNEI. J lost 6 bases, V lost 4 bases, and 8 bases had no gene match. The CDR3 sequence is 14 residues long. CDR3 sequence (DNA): TGTGCCAGCAGTGCGCAGGGGGCCATTCTCGAGCAGTACGTC. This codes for CASSAQGAILEQYV.

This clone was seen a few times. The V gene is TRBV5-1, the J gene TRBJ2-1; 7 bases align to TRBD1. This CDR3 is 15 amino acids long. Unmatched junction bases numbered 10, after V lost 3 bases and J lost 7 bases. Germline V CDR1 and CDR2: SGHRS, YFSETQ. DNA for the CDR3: TGCGCCAGCAGCTCCGGGACAGCGGATGGGAATGAGCAGTTCTTC. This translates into CASSSGTADGNEQFF.

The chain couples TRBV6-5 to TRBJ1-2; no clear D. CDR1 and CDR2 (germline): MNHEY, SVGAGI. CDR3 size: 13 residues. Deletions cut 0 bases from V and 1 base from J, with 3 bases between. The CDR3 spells CASSYSHNYGYTF. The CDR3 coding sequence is TGTGCCAGCAGTTACTCCCATAACTATGGCTACACCTTC.

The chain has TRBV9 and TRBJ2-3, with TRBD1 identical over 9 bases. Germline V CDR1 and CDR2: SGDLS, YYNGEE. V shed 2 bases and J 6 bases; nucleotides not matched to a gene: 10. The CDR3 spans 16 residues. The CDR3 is CASSVGQGQSRDTQYF. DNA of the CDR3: TGTGCCAGCAGCGTGGGACAGGGCCAGAGCAGGGATACGCAGTATTTT.